The rows below give T cell receptor beta chains drawn from one sample of a study of cytotoxic CD8 clonotypes in ibrutinib-treated CLL. Some clones are missing from TCRdb's copy, which holds only in-frame ones; the method was immunoSEQ multiplex PCR. Among about 140,000 clones, roughly 80% were seen once, and the ten largest hold 25% to 35%. Specimen: PBMCs, collected after 12 months of ibrutinib treatment. Every receptor here comes from a human donor with chronic lymphocytic leukemia. Both conserved end residues are part of each CDR3. The order of the fields is CDR3 length, J gene, clone size, D gene, V gene, CDR3 DNA, CDR3 protein. D genes are given only for firm matches. Size is stated for part of the rows, as once, few or many counts, or as a class when the clone is expanded.

>15|TRBJ1-6|few|-|TRBV5-1
TGCGCCAGCAGCTTGGCGAATTCCTATAATTCACCCCTCCACTTT
CASSLANSYNSPLHF
>11|TRBJ2-3|-|-|TRBV6-5
TGTGCCAGCAGCTCCACAGATACGCAGTATTTT
CASSSTDTQYF
>15|TRBJ1-5|-|-|TRBV28
TGTGCCAGCAGCCCCCCATTGAAAGGTAATCAGCCCCAGCATTTT
CASSPPLKGNQPQHF
>11|TRBJ2-3|few|-|TRBV14
TGTGCCAGCAGCCGGACGGATACGCAGTATTTT
CASSRTDTQYF
>14|TRBJ2-7|once|-|TRBV11-2
TGTGCCAGCAGCTTAGATCTAAAGTACTACGAGCAGTACTTC
CASSLDLKYYEQYF
>15|TRBJ1-2|once|TRBD1|TRBV7-8
TGTGCCAGCAGCCCACGTGGGACAGGGGGATCTGGCTACACCTTC
CASSPRGTGGSGYTF
>13|TRBJ2-1|-|-|TRBV18
TGTGCCAGCTCACCAGCGAGGGGGGATGAGCAGTTCTTC
CASSPARGDEQFF
>18|TRBJ1-2|-|-|TRBV28
TGTGCCAGCACCAATGGCGGGGGGGGAGCTAATAGTATCTATGGCTACACCTTC
CASTNGGGGANSIYGYTF
>20|TRBJ1-6|-|TRBD1|TRBV2
TGTGCCAGCAGTGAAGGGGACAGGGTGCCATCGAGCTCCTATAATTCACCCCTCCACTTT
CASSEGDRVPSSSYNSPLHF
>14|TRBJ2-7|-|-|TRBV7-9
TGTGCCAGCAGCCCCGGGGGTAGCGGCTACGAGCAGTACTTC
CASSPGGSGYEQYF
>15|TRBJ2-7|-|TRBD2|TRBV7-8
TGTGCCAGCAGCTTAGGAGCGGGGATCTCCTACGAGCAGTACTTC
CASSLGAGISYEQYF
>13|TRBJ1-2|-|-|TRBV25-1
TGTGCCAGCAGTTGGGGGGACAACTATGGCTACACCTTC
CASSWGDNYGYTF
>16|TRBJ1-4|few|TRBD1|TRBV7-2
TGTGCCAGCAGCTTAGGCCCGACAGGGGCTAATGAAAAACTGTTTTTT
CASSLGPTGANEKLFF
>15|TRBJ2-4|-|-|TRBV5-6
TGTGCCAGCAGCTTGGTGGGGGTAGCCAAAAACATTCAGTACTTC
CASSLVGVAKNIQYF
>14|TRBJ1-4|-|-|TRBV25-1
TGTGCCAGCAGCCCCCCCGACCGGAATGAAAAACTGTTTTTT
CASSPPDRNEKLFF
>14|TRBJ1-2|-|-|TRBV15
TGTGCCACCAGCAGAGATCCGGGCGGATATGGCTACACCTTC
CATSRDPGGYGYTF
>16|TRBJ2-3|-|TRBD2|TRBV4-2
TGTGCCAGCAGCCAGGACGGGACTACACATATGGATACGCAGTATTTT
CASSQDGTTHMDTQYF
>16|TRBJ1-5|-|TRBD1|TRBV19
TGTGCCAGTAGTATCCAGGGGGCGCAAGGGAATCAGCCCCAGCATTTT
CASSIQGAQGNQPQHF
>11|TRBJ2-7|-|-|TRBV30
TGTGCCTGGGGACAGTGGTACGAGCAGTACTTC
CAWGQWYEQYF
>17|TRBJ2-7|-|TRBD2|TRBV2
TGTGCCAGCAGGGACCCCCCTGGGACTAGCGGGGCTGGCGAGCAGTACTTC
CASRDPPGTSGAGEQYF
>16|TRBJ2-1|-|-|TRBV11-3
TGTGCCAGCAGCTTAGTTGGCCGCCTGGGGGCCAATGAGCAGTTCTTC
CASSLVGRLGANEQFF
>15|TRBJ2-5|-|-|TRBV7-7
TGTGCTAGCAGCTTAGCACCCAATAGGGCAGAGACCCAGTACTTC
CASSLAPNRAETQYF
>15|TRBJ1-1|once|TRBD1|TRBV7-2
TGTGCCAGCAGCCCCTCCGGACAGGGATACACTGAAGCTTTCTTT
CASSPSGQGYTEAFF
>12|TRBJ2-7|-|TRBD1|TRBV18
TGTGCCAGCTCAAAAGAGGGACAGGGGGTTTACTTC
CASSKEGQGVYF
>14|TRBJ1-2|-|TRBD1|TRBV7-2
TGTGCCAGCAGCTTACAAGGACAGGGAGGTGGCTACACCTTC
CASSLQGQGGGYTF
>15|TRBJ1-1|-|TRBD1|TRBV18
TGTGCCAGCTCCCATAAGGACAGGGGGGAAACTGAAGCTTTCTTT
CASSHKDRGETEAFF
>17|TRBJ1-2|-|TRBD1|TRBV5-1
TGCGCCAGCAGCTTGGATGGGACAGCCAAAGCTAACTATGGCTACACCTTC
CASSLDGTAKANYGYTF
>16|TRBJ2-7|-|TRBD1|TRBV27
TGTGCCAGCACCCTCTCTGGGACAGGGAGCTCCTACGAGCAGTACTTC
CASTLSGTGSSYEQYF
>16|TRBJ1-1|-|TRBD1|TRBV5-1
TGCGCCAGCAGCCCGCCCCGGACAGGGGGGGACACTGAAGCTTTCTTT
CASSPPRTGGDTEAFF